These T cell receptor beta chains were read from a single sample in a study of blood T cell repertoires in COVID-19. Clones were sequenced by immunoSEQ multiplex PCR, and TCRdb holds only the in-frame ones, with some missing. Seen here are some 120,000 clones, around 76% observed once, and the top ten hold 10% to 14%. The sequencing input was peripheral blood. These receptor sequences come from a human donor in a cohort sampled during active COVID-19. CDR3s leave out the opening cysteine and the closing phenylalanine or tryptophan. Where a row states a size, it is once, few, many or the class of an expanded clone; other rows omit it.

J gene: TRBJ2-2; clone size: .; V gene: TRBV4-1; CDR3 protein: ASSQEVLAGGRGGELF
J gene: TRBJ2-3; clone size: few; V gene: TRBV19; CDR3 protein: ASSVGTGLNGDTQY
J gene: TRBJ1-1; clone size: .; V gene: TRBV5-8; CDR3 protein: ASSLRGGLVAF
J gene: TRBJ1-5; clone size: many; V gene: TRBV7-8; CDR3 protein: ASSQPPRTPLNQPQH
J gene: TRBJ2-1; clone size: once; V gene: TRBV27; CDR3 protein: ASSSFWTGTRTYEQF
J gene: TRBJ2-3; clone size: .; V gene: TRBV9; CDR3 protein: ASSPGGGASDTQY
J gene: TRBJ1-6; clone size: once; V gene: TRBV6-5; CDR3 protein: ASRPDRVQNSPLH
J gene: TRBJ1-1; clone size: .; V gene: TRBV5-4; CDR3 protein: ASSLALGGGEGKTF
J gene: TRBJ1-5; clone size: once; V gene: TRBV6-6; CDR3 protein: ASSLSAGGGQPQH
J gene: TRBJ1-6; clone size: .; V gene: TRBV10-3; CDR3 protein: AISEAGGFNSPLH